This T cell receptor beta chain comes out of a study of cytomegalovirus exposure and HLA in healthy donors. Study-level background: HLA-typed donors were the source of approximately 88 million unique TCRs held in an early data release. Roughly four fifths of a few hundred genotyped donors fell in the Caucasian-associated ancestry cluster.

As concerns this clone: Its antigen is still unknown.

This CDR3 contains 15 residues. Per germline, CDR1 LNHDA and CDR2 SQIVND (reference sequence). The V and J ends lost 2 bases and 8 bases, in that order; junction bases with no gene match: 6. Both 60 Vbeta primers and 13 Jbeta primers went into the PCR. TCRdb keeps only in-frame clones here, not all; method: immunoSEQ multiplex PCR. The repertoire holds under 130,000 clones, with approximately 70% as singletons. Whole-study findings and limits: TCR beta chains numbering under 200 were designated cytomegalovirus-associated.

The gene calls are TRBV19 and TRBJ2-1; 10 positions agree with TRBD2. The TCR sequence derives from a woman between 50 and 59 years old in good health and CMV-seronegative. The specimen was PBMCs. DNA of the CDR3: TGTGCCAGTAGTATACCGGGACTAGCGTCTCATGAGCAGTTCTTC. Translation: CASSIPGLASHEQFF.